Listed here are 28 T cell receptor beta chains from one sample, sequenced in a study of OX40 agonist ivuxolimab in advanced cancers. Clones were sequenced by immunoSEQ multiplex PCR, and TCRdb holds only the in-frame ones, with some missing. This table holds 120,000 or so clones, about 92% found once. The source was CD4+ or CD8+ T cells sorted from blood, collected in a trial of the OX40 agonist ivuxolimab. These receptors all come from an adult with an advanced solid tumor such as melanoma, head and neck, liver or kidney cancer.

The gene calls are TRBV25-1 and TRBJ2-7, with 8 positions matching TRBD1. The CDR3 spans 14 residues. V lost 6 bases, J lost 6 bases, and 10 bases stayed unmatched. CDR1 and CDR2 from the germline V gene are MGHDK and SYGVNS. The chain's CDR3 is CASRADRGGIEQYF. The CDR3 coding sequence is TGTGCCAGCAGGGCAGACAGGGGCGGGATCGAGCAGTACTTC.

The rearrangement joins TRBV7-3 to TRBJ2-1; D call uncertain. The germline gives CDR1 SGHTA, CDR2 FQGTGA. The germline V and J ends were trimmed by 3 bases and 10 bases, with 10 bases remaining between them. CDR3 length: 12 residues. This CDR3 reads CASSLGFEEQFF. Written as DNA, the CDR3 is TGTGCCAGCAGCTTGGGATTTGAGGAGCAGTTCTTC.

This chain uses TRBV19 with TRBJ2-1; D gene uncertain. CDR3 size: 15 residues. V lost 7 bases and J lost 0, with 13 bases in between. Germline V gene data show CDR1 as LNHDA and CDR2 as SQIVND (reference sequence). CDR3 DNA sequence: TGTGCCAGTACCCAGGATTTGAACTCCTACAATGAGCAGTTCTTC. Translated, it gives CASTQDLNSYNEQFF. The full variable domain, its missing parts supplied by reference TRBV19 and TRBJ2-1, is DGGITQSPKYLFRKEGQNVTLSCEQNLNHDAMYWYRQDPGQGLRLIYYSQIVNDFQKGDIAEGYSVSREKKESFPLTVTSAQKNPTAFYLCASTQDLNSYNEQFFGPGTRLTVL.

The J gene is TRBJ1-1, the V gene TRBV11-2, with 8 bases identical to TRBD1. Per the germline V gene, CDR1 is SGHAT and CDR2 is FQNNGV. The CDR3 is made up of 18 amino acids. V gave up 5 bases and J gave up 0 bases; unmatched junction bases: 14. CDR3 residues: CASSPGGGTGDMNTEAFF. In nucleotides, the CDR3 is TGTGCCAGCAGCCCCGGAGGGGGGACAGGAGACATGAACACTGAAGCTTTCTTT. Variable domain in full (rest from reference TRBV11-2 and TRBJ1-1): EAGVAQSPRYKIIEKRQSVAFWCNPISGHATLYWYQQILGQGPKLLIQFQNNGVVDDSQLPKDRFSAERLKGVDSTLKIQPAKLEDSAVYLCASSPGGGTGDMNTEAFFGQGTRLTVV.

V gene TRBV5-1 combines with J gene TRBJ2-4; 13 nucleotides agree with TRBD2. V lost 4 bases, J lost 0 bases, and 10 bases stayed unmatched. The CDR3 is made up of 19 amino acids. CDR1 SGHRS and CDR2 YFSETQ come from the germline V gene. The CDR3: CASSGGLAGFDLAKNIQYF. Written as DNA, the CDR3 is TGCGCCAGCAGCGGGGGACTAGCGGGGTTTGATCTAGCCAAAAACATTCAGTACTTC.

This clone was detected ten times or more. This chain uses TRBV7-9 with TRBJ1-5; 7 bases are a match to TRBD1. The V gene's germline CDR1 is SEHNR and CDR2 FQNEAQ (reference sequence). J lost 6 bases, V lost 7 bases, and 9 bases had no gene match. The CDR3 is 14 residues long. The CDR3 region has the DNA TGTGCCAGCACCTCAGGGGGAGATGGTCAGCCCCAGCATTTT. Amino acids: CASTSGGDGQPQHF. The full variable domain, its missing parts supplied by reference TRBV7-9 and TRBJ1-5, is DTGVSQNPRHKITKRGQNVTFRCDPISEHNRLYWYRQTLGQGPEFLTYFQNEAQLEKSRLLSDRFSAERPKGSFSTLEIQRTEQGDSAMYLCASTSGGDGQPQHFGDGTRLSIL.

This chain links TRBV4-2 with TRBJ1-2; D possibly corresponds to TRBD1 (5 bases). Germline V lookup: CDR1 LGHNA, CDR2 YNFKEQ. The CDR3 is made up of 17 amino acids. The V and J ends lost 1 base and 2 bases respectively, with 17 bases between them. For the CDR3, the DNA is TGTGCCAGCAGCCAAGGTACGGCCCGGCGGGGCAACTATGGCTACACCTTC. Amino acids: CASSQGTARRGNYGYTF.

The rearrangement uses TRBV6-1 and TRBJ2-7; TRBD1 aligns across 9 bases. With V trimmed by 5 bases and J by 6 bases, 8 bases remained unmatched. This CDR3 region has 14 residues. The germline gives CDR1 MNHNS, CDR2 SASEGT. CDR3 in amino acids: CASSLSDRGSEQYF. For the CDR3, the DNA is TGTGCCAGCAGTCTAAGTGACAGGGGGAGCGAGCAGTACTTC.

In DNA form, the CDR3 reads TGTGCCAGTGGTCCCGGGACAGCTCAAGAGACCCAGTACTTC. It encodes CASGPGTAQETQYF. The chain has TRBV19 and TRBJ2-5, with 7 bases matching TRBD1. Unmatched junction bases numbered 8, after V lost 8 bases and J lost 2 bases. The germline CDR1 and CDR2 sequences are LNHDA and SQIVND (reference sequence). CDR3 size: 14 residues.

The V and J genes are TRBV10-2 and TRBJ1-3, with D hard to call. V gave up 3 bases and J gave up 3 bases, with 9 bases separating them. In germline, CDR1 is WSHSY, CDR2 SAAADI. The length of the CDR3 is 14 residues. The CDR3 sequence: CASSENFGGNTIYF. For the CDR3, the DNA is TGCGCCAGCAGTGAAAACTTTGGTGGAAACACCATATATTTT.

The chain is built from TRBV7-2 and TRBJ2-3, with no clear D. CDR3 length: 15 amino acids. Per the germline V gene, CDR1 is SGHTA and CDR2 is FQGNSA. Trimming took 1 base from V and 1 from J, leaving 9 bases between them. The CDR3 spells CASSLERSRTDTQYF. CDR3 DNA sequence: TGTGCCAGCAGCTTAGAGAGAAGTCGCACAGATACGCAGTATTTT.

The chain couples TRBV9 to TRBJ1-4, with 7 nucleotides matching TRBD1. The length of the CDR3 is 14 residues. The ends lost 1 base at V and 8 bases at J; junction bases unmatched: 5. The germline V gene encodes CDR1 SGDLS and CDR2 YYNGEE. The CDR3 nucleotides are TGTGCCAGCAGCGTAACAGGGGACGGAGAAAAACTGTTTTTT. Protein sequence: CASSVTGDGEKLFF.

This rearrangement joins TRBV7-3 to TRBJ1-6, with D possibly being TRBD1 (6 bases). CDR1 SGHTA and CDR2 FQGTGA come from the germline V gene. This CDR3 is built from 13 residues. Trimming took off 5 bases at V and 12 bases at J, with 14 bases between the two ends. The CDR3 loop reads CASSKGGQGPLHF. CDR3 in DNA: TGTGCCAGCAGCAAGGGGGGCCAGGGACCCCTCCACTTT.

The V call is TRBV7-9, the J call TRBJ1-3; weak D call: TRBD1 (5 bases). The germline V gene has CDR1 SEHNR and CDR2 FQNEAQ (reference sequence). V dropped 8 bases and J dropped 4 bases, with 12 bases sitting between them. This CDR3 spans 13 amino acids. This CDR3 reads CASAGGKGNTIYF. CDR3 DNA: TGTGCCAGCGCCGGGGGGAAGGGAAACACCATATATTTT. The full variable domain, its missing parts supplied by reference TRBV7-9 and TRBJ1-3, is DTGVSQNPRHKITKRGQNVTFRCDPISEHNRLYWYRQTLGQGPEFLTYFQNEAQLEKSRLLSDRFSAERPKGSFSTLEIQRTEQGDSAMYLCASAGGKGNTIYFGEGSWLTVV.

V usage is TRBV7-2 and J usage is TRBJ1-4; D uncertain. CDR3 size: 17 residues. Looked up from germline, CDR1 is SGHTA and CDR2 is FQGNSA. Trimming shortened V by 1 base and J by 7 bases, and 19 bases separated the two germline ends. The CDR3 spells CASSLGSPTVRGEKLFF. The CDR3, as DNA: TGTGCCAGCAGCTTAGGATCCCCTACGGTGCGGGGTGAAAAACTGTTTTTT.

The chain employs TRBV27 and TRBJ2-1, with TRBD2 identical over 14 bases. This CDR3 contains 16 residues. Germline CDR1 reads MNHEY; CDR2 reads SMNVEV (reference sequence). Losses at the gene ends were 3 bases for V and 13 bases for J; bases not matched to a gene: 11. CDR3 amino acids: CASSFLTSGRAGTQFF. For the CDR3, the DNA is TGTGCCAGCAGTTTCCTGACTAGCGGGAGGGCCGGGACTCAGTTCTTC.

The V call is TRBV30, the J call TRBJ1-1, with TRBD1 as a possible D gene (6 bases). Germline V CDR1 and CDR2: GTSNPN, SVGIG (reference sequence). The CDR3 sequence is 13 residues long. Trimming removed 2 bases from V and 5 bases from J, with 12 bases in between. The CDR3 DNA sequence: TGTGCCTGGAGTTTGAGGGGGGAGACTGAAGCTTTCTTT. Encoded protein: CAWSLRGETEAFF.

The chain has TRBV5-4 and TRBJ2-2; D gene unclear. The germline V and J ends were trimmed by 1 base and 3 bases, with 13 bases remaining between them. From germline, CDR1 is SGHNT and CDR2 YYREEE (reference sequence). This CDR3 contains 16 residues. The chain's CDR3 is CASSLNFYGDTGELFF. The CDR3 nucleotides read TGTGCCAGCAGCTTGAACTTCTATGGGGACACCGGGGAGCTGTTTTTT.

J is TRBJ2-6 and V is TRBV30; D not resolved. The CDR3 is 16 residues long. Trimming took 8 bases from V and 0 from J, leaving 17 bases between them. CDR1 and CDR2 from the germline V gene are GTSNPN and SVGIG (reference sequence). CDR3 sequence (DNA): TGTGCCCTGGTGGCTTTCGAAATCTCTGGGGCCAACGTCCTGACTTTC. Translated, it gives CALVAFEISGANVLTF.

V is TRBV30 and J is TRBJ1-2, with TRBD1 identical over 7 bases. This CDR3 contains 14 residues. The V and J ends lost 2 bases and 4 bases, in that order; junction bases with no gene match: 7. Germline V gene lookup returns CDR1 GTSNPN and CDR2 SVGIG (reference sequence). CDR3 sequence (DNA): TGTGCCTGGAGTAGGTGGGACAGATTCTATGGCTACACCTTC. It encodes CAWSRWDRFYGYTF.

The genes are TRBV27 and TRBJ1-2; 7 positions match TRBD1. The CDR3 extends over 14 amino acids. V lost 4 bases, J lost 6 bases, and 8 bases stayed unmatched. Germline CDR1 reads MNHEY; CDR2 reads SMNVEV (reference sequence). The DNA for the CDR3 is TGTGCCAGCAGTTCAGAGACAGGGCCTCATGGCTACACCTTC. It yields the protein CASSSETGPHGYTF.

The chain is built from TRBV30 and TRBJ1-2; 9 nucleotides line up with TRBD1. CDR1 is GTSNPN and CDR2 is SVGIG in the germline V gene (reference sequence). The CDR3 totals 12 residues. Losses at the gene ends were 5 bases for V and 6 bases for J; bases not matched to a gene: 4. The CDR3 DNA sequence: TGTGCCTGGTTTGGACAGGGGAATGGCTACACCTTC. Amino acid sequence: CAWFGQGNGYTF.

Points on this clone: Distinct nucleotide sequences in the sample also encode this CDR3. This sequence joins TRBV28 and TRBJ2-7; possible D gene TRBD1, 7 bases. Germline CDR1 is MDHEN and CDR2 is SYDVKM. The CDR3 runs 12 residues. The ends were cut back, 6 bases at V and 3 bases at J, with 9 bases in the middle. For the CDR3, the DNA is TGTGCCAGCAGCCAGGGGGGCTACGAGCAGTACTTC. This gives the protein CASSQGGYEQYF.

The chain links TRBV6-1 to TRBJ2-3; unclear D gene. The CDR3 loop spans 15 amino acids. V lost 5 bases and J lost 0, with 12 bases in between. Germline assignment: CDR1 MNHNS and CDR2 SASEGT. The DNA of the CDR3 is TGTGCCAGCAGTCCTCGTTCTGGGAGCACAGATACGCAGTATTTT. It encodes CASSPRSGSTDTQYF.

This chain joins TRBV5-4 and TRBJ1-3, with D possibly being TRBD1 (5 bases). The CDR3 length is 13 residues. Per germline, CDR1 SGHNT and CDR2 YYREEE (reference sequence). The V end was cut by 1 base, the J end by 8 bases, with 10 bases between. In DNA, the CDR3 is TGTGCCAGCAGCTTGCGGGGGACGGACACCATATATTTT. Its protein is CASSLRGTDTIYF.

Written as DNA, the CDR3 is TGTGCCAGCAGCGCGATACAGGGTGAGGGCCAGCCCCAGCATTTT. This gives the protein CASSAIQGEGQPQHF. The rearrangement joins TRBV7-8 to TRBJ1-5, with a weak D call TRBD1 (6 bases). V lost 5 bases to trimming and J lost 7 bases, with 18 bases between them. CDR1 and CDR2 (germline): SGHVS, FQNEAQ. The CDR3 consists of 15 residues.

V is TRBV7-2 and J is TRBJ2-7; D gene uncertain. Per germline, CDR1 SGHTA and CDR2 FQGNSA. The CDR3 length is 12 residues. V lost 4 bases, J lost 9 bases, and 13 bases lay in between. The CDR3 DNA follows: TGTGCCAGCAGCTCCGCGTCTTGGGGGCAGTACTTC. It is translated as CASSSASWGQYF. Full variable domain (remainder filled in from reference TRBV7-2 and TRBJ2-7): GAGVSQSPSNKVTEKGKDVELRCDPISGHTALYWYRQSLGQGLEFLIYFQGNSAPDKSGLPSDRFSAERTGGSVSTLTIQRTQQEDSAVYLCASSSASWGQYFGPGTRLTVT.

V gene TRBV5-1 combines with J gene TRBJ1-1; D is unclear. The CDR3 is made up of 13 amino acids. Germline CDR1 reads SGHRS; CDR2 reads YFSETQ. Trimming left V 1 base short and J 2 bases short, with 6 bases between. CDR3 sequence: CASSLNRNTEAFF. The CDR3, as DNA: TGCGCCAGCAGCTTGAACCGTAACACTGAAGCTTTCTTT. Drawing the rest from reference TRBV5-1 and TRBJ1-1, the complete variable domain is KAGVTQTPRYLIKTRGQQVTLSCSPISGHRSVSWYQQTPGQGLQFLFEYFSETQRNKGNFPGRFSGRQFSNSRSEMNVSTLELGDSALYLCASSLNRNTEAFFGQGTRLTVV.